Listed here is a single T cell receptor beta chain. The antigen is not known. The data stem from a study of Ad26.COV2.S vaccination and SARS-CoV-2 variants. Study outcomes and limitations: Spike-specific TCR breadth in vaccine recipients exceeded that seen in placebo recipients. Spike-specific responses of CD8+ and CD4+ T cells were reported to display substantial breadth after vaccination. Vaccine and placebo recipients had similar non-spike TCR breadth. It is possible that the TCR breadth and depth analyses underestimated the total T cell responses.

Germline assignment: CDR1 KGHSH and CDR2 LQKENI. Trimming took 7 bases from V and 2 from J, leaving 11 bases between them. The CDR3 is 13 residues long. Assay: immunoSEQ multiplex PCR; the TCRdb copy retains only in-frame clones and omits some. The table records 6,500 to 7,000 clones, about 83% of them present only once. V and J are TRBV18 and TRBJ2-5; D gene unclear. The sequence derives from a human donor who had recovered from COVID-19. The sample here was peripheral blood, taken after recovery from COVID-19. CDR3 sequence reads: CASFLQTQETQYF. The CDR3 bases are TGTGCCAGCTTCCTACAGACGCAAGAGACCCAGTACTTC. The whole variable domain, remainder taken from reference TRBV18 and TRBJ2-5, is NAGVMQNPRHLVRRRGQEARLRCSPMKGHSHVYWYRQLPEEGLKFMVYLQKENIIDESGMPKERFSAEFPKEGPSILRIQQVVRGDSAAYFCASFLQTQETQYFGPGTRLLVL.